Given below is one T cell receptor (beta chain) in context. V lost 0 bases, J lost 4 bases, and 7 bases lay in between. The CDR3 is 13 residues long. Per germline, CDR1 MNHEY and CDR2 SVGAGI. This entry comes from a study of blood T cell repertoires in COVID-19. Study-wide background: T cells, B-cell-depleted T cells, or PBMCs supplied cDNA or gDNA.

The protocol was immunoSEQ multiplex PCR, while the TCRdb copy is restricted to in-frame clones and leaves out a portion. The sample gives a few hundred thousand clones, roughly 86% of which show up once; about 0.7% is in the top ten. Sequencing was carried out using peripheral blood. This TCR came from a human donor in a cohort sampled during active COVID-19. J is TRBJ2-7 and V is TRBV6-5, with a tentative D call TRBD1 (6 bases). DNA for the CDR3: TGTGCCAGCAGTTACTCAACAGGGTACGAGCAGTACTTC. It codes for CASSYSTGYEQYF.